This passage covers 5 T cell receptor beta chains from one sample sequenced in a study of early T cells in non-severe SARS-CoV-2 infection. In TCRdb, the 5' RACE reads were re-called with MiXCR into one record per CDR3 protein. This sample yields about 83,000 distinct CDR3 sequences, of which 10% are seen a single time; approximately 8% belongs to the top ten. The sequencing here drew on whole blood, taken at baseline. These receptor sequences come from an adult who was a healthcare worker with PCR-confirmed SARS-CoV-2 infection or an uninfected control (not recorded which).

A remark on this clonotype: A much larger clonotype is one base distant, so this may be a read error. The CDR3 end shows no conserved phenylalanine or tryptophan, and so a read error is likely. The V call is TRBV7-8, the J call TRBJ2-5, with D perhaps TRBD2 (6 bases). Trimming took 4 bases from V and 5 from J, leaving 11 bases between them. The germline V gene has CDR1 SGHVS and CDR2 FQNEAQ. The CDR3 covers 13 residues. For the CDR3, the DNA is TGTGCCAGCAGCTCAGGACTACATGAGACCCAGTACTCC. Translation: CASSSGLHETQYS.

This clonotype appeared many times. CDR3 region: CASSVSGRSYEQYF. The CDR3 nucleotides read TGTGCCAGCAGCGTTAGCGGGCGCTCCTACGAGCAGTACTTC. The J gene is TRBJ2-7, the V gene TRBV7-3; 7 positions agree with TRBD2. CDR1 and CDR2 (germline): SGHTA, FQGTGA. V lost 5 bases, J lost 0 bases, and 4 bases stayed unmatched. This CDR3 is built from 14 residues.

The V call is TRBV27, the J call TRBJ2-1; D is uncertain. CDR1 MNHEY and CDR2 SMNVEV come from the germline V gene (reference sequence). With 6 bases removed from V and 5 bases from J, the gap between germline ends came to 14 bases. This CDR3 is 14 amino acids long. The CDR3 spells CASRQPSRDNEQFF. Here the CDR3 DNA reads TGTGCCAGCAGGCAACCCTCTAGGGACAATGAGCAGTTCTTC.

The rearrangement links TRBV6-5 to TRBJ2-6; D unresolved. Germline V lookup: CDR1 MNHEY, CDR2 SVGAGI. Trimming left V 5 bases short and J 0 bases short, with 8 bases between. The CDR3 is made up of 15 amino acids. DNA for the CDR3: TGTGCCAGCAGTCCCTACGCCTCTGGGGCCAACGTCCTGACTTTC. It specifies CASSPYASGANVLTF.

This clonotype turned up a few times. The chain links TRBV5-1 to TRBJ2-1; 7 bases match TRBD2. The germline V gene has CDR1 SGHRS and CDR2 YFSETQ. The CDR3 covers 16 residues. V shed 0 bases and J 4 bases; nucleotides not matched to a gene: 7. CDR3 amino acids: CASSLEGLAEYNEQFF. CDR3 DNA sequence: TGCGCCAGCAGCTTGGAAGGTCTAGCGGAGTACAATGAGCAGTTCTTC. Full variable domain (remainder filled in from reference TRBV5-1 and TRBJ2-1): KAGVTQTPRYLIKTRGQQVTLSCSPISGHRSVSWYQQTPGQGLQFLFEYFSETQRNKGNFPGRFSGRQFSNSRSEMNVSTLELGDSALYLCASSLEGLAEYNEQFFGPGTRLTVL.